These T cell receptor beta chains were read from a single sample in a study of OX40 agonist ivuxolimab in advanced cancers. The data were produced by immunoSEQ multiplex PCR, yet TCRdb's version contains in-frame clones alone and is incomplete. The sample consists of approximately 20,000 clones, around 83% of them appearing once. Source: CD4+ or CD8+ T cells sorted from blood, taken in a trial of the OX40 agonist ivuxolimab. The receptors originated from an adult with an advanced solid tumor such as melanoma, head and neck, liver or kidney cancer. CDR3s include the opening cysteine and the closing phenylalanine or tryptophan. Each record gives: J gene, V gene, D gene, clone size, CDR3 protein, CDR3 DNA. D genes are given only for firm matches. Clone size appears in some rows only: once, few, many, or a class for an expanded clone.

J: TRBJ2-7
V: TRBV10-3
D: TRBD2
size: -
CDR3: CAISEPEQAGTYEQYF
DNA: TGTGCCATCAGTGAGCCCGAACAAGCGGGAACCTACGAGCAGTACTTC

J: TRBJ2-7
V: TRBV4-1
D: -
size: -
CDR3: CASSQGGFTYEQYF
DNA: TGCGCCAGCAGCCAAGGTGGCTTTACCTACGAGCAGTACTTC

J: TRBJ2-7
V: TRBV29-1
D: TRBD2
size: -
CDR3: CSVVPAGGYEQYF
DNA: TGCAGCGTTGTTCCAGCGGGAGGGTACGAGCAGTACTTC

J: TRBJ2-7
V: TRBV27
D: -
size: -
CDR3: CASRSAGDWGTYEQYF
DNA: TGTGCCAGCAGATCTGCCGGGGACTGGGGAACCTACGAGCAGTACTTC

J: TRBJ2-1
V: TRBV27
D: -
size: -
CDR3: CASSFRTGSNEQFF
DNA: TGTGCCAGCAGTTTTCGAACTGGGAGCAATGAGCAGTTCTTC

J: TRBJ2-4
V: TRBV27
D: -
size: -
CDR3: CASSLGGIGRNIQYF
DNA: TGTGCCAGCAGTTTAGGTGGGATTGGGCGTAACATTCAGTACTTC

J: TRBJ1-2
V: TRBV7-9
D: -
size: few
CDR3: CASSLARLGYTF
DNA: TGTGCCAGCAGCTTAGCTCGACTCGGCTACACCTTC

J: TRBJ2-3
V: TRBV7-6
D: -
size: -
CDR3: CASSQEIRVGKLPSRPTDTQYF
DNA: TGTGCCAGCAGCCAAGAGATAAGGGTAGGGAAGCTCCCCTCAAGGCCCACAGATACGCAGTATTTT

J: TRBJ2-3
V: TRBV10-3
D: -
size: -
CDR3: CAISEGRPEDTQYF
DNA: TGTGCCATCAGTGAAGGTCGACCCGAGGATACGCAGTATTTT

J: TRBJ1-2
V: TRBV27
D: -
size: -
CDR3: CASSRGFPTHGYTF
DNA: TGTGCCAGCAGTAGAGGGTTCCCTACCCATGGCTACACCTTC

J: TRBJ2-7
V: TRBV11-3
D: -
size: -
CDR3: CASSSGRNSYEQYF
DNA: TGTGCCAGCAGCTCGGGCAGGAACTCCTACGAGCAGTACTTC

J: TRBJ1-2
V: TRBV29-1
D: -
size: -
CDR3: CSVGPGGANYGYTF
DNA: TGCAGCGTTGGTCCCGGGGGCGCTAACTATGGCTACACCTTC

J: TRBJ2-7
V: TRBV27
D: -
size: -
CDR3: CASADLLGEQYF
DNA: TGTGCCAGCGCTGACCTCCTGGGCGAGCAGTACTTC

J: TRBJ2-5
V: TRBV19
D: TRBD1
size: -
CDR3: CASSIGTGTETQYF
DNA: TGTGCCAGTAGTATAGGGACAGGTACAGAGACCCAGTACTTC

J: TRBJ2-7
V: TRBV6-5
D: TRBD1
size: -
CDR3: CASTDRAYEQYF
DNA: TGTGCCAGCACGGACAGGGCCTACGAGCAGTACTTC

J: TRBJ2-7
V: TRBV6-1
D: -
size: -
CDR3: CASSEFMYGGSGYEQYF
DNA: TGTGCCAGCAGTGAATTCATGTATGGAGGGTCTGGCTACGAGCAGTACTTC

J: TRBJ1-1
V: TRBV4-1
D: -
size: few
CDR3: CASQSGKGRNTEAFF
DNA: TGCGCCAGCCAGTCCGGGAAGGGCAGGAACACTGAAGCTTTCTTT

J: TRBJ2-7
V: TRBV5-6
D: TRBD2
size: -
CDR3: CASSIKSSGDRIGEQYF
DNA: TGTGCCAGCAGCATTAAGAGTAGCGGGGACCGGATAGGCGAGCAGTACTTC

J: TRBJ2-1
V: TRBV7-3
D: TRBD2
size: -
CDR3: CASSPWTSSYNEQFF
DNA: TGTGCCAGCAGCCCCTGGACTAGCTCCTACAATGAGCAGTTCTTC

J: TRBJ1-2
V: TRBV10-3
D: TRBD1
size: -
CDR3: CAISHGDRGEDGYTF
DNA: TGTGCCATCAGCCATGGAGACAGGGGGGAGGATGGCTACACCTTC

J: TRBJ2-1
V: TRBV29-1
D: -
size: -
CDR3: CSAGDSYNEQFF
DNA: TGCAGCGCCGGAGACTCCTACAATGAGCAGTTCTTC

J: TRBJ2-3
V: TRBV5-6
D: TRBD1
size: -
CDR3: CASSPFGQGATFQYF
DNA: TGTGCCAGCAGCCCGTTTGGGCAGGGGGCGACCTTTCAGTATTTT

J: TRBJ2-7
V: TRBV7-6
D: -
size: -
CDR3: CASSSYREAAYEQYF
DNA: TGTGCCAGCAGCTCCTACAGGGAGGCAGCCTACGAGCAGTACTTC

J: TRBJ2-1
V: TRBV19
D: -
size: -
CDR3: CASSMGYYNEQFF
DNA: TGTGCCAGTAGTATGGGGTACTACAATGAGCAGTTCTTC

J: TRBJ1-2
V: TRBV4-2
D: -
size: few
CDR3: CASSQGGQYGYTF
DNA: TGTGCCAGCAGCCAAGGAGGCCAATATGGCTACACCTTC

J: TRBJ2-1
V: TRBV9
D: -
size: -
CDR3: CASSVVVGTPYNEQFF
DNA: TGTGCCAGCAGCGTAGTAGTTGGGACCCCCTACAATGAGCAGTTCTTC

J: TRBJ2-5
V: TRBV4-1
D: -
size: -
CDR3: CASSWVHQETQYF
DNA: TGCGCCAGTTCCTGGGTCCACCAAGAGACCCAGTACTTC

J: TRBJ1-4
V: TRBV9
D: TRBD1
size: -
CDR3: CASSVGWDRGDEKLFF
DNA: TGTGCCAGCAGCGTAGGTTGGGACAGGGGAGACGAAAAACTGTTTTTT

J: TRBJ2-7
V: TRBV9
D: TRBD1
size: few
CDR3: CASSPGGPYEQYF
DNA: TGTGCCAGCAGCCCAGGGGGCCCCTACGAGCAGTACTTC

J: TRBJ1-5
V: TRBV7-9
D: -
size: hyperexpanded
CDR3: CASSAGSQPQHF
DNA: TGTGCCAGCAGCGCAGGGAGTCAGCCCCAGCATTTT

J: TRBJ2-5
V: TRBV14
D: TRBD2
size: -
CDR3: CASNLAGAFGTQYF
DNA: TGTGCCAGCAATCTTGCGGGAGCCTTTGGGACCCAGTACTTC

J: TRBJ2-7
V: TRBV6-5
D: -
size: -
CDR3: CASSYGVFYEQYF
DNA: TGTGCCAGCAGTTACGGAGTTTTTTACGAGCAGTACTTC

J: TRBJ2-1
V: TRBV5-6
D: -
size: -
CDR3: CASSVQIYNEQFF
DNA: TGTGCCAGCAGCGTACAGATTTACAATGAGCAGTTCTTC

J: TRBJ2-3
V: TRBV4-1
D: -
size: -
CDR3: CASSQEPLGASDTQYF
DNA: TGCGCCAGCAGCCAAGAGCCCTTGGGGGCATCAGATACGCAGTATTTT

J: TRBJ1-4
V: TRBV19
D: TRBD1
size: -
CDR3: CASRQDRGRKKLFF
DNA: TGTGCCAGTAGACAGGACAGGGGACGTAAAAAACTGTTTTTT

J: TRBJ1-1
V: TRBV14
D: -
size: -
CDR3: CASSQDWEGTEAFF
DNA: TGTGCCAGCAGCCAAGACTGGGAGGGAACTGAAGCTTTCTTT

J: TRBJ2-5
V: TRBV10-3
D: -
size: -
CDR3: CAIRDPQETQYF
DNA: TGTGCCATCCGGGACCCCCAAGAGACCCAGTACTTC

J: TRBJ2-1
V: TRBV5-8
D: TRBD2
size: -
CDR3: CASSLGTSVYNEQFF
DNA: TGTGCCAGCAGCTTGGGGACTAGCGTATACAATGAGCAGTTCTTC

J: TRBJ2-3
V: TRBV7-9
D: TRBD2
size: once
CDR3: CATRAPLAGVADTQYF
DNA: TGTGCCACCCGGGCCCCACTAGCGGGAGTTGCAGATACGCAGTATTTT

J: TRBJ2-7
V: TRBV30
D: -
size: -
CDR3: CAWSLGAGSYEQYF
DNA: TGTGCCTGGAGTCTTGGTGCAGGCAGCTACGAGCAGTACTTC

J: TRBJ2-1
V: TRBV28
D: -
size: -
CDR3: CASSAGRSYNEQFF
DNA: TGTGCCAGCAGTGCGGGCCGCTCCTACAATGAGCAGTTCTTC

J: TRBJ1-5
V: TRBV28
D: -
size: -
CDR3: CASRIIRDQPQHF
DNA: TGTGCCAGCAGGATAATACGGGATCAGCCCCAGCATTTT

J: TRBJ2-2
V: TRBV7-3
D: -
size: -
CDR3: CASSRGTPQTGELFF
DNA: TGTGCCAGCAGCCGCGGGACACCTCAGACCGGGGAGCTGTTTTTT

J: TRBJ2-2
V: TRBV11-2
D: -
size: -
CDR3: CASSLVTRDTGELFF
DNA: TGTGCCAGCAGCTTAGTAACCAGGGACACCGGGGAGCTGTTTTTT